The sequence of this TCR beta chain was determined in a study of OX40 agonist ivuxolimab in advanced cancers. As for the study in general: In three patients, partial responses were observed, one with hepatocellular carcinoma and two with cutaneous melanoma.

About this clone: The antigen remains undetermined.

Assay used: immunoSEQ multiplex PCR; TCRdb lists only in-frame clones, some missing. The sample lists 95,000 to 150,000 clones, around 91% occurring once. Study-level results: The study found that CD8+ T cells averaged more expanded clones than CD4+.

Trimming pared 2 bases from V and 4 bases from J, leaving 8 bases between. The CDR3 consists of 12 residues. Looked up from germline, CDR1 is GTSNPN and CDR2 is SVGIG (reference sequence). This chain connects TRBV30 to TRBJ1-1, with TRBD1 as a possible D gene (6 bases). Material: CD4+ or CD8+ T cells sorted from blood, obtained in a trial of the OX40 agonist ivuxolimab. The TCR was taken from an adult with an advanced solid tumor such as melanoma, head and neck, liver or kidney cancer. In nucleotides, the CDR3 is TGTGCCTGGAGTACGGGGGCCACTGAAGCTTTCTTT. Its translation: CAWSTGATEAFF.